Each of the 20 T cell receptor beta chains below was sequenced from the same sample in a study of cytomegalovirus exposure and HLA in healthy donors. This PCR relied on a set of 60 Vbeta primers and 13 Jbeta primers. Some clones are missing from TCRdb's copy, which holds only in-frame ones; the method was immunoSEQ multiplex PCR. This sample carries about 150,000 clones, approximately 86% of them seen once, and the ten largest clones take under 8%. The source material was PBMCs. The receptors here all came from a woman aged 45-60 years in good health and CMV-seropositive.

The chain joins TRBV6-5 to TRBJ1-2; D unresolved. V lost 6 bases to trimming and J lost 4 bases, with 15 bases between them. The CDR3 loop spans 14 amino acids. Germline V gives CDR1 MNHEY, CDR2 SVGAGI. The chain's CDR3 is CASSNLTLVYGYTF. CDR3 coding DNA: TGTGCCAGCAGCAACCTGACACTTGTCTATGGCTACACCTTC.

This clone was detected a few times. The chain has TRBV5-6 and TRBJ2-2; D is undetermined. The CDR3 runs 13 residues. V gave up 1 base and J gave up 11 bases, with 12 bases separating them. The germline CDR1 and CDR2 sequences are SGHDT and YYEEEE. The CDR3 nucleotides read TGTGCCAGCAGCTTGTCGGTCTCCCGTGAGCTGTTTTTT. The encoded protein is CASSLSVSRELFF.

CDR3 in DNA: TGTGCCAGCAGCTTGGTGGGACAGGGGGCAAGAACTGAAGCTTTCTTT. Protein: CASSLVGQGARTEAFF. This rearrangement joins TRBV5-6 to TRBJ1-1; TRBD1 agrees at 12 bases. CDR3 length: 16 residues. The V gene end was trimmed by 0 bases and the J gene end by 5 bases; junction bases not matched to a gene: 5. Germline V gene data show CDR1 as SGHDT and CDR2 as YYEEEE.

The rearrangement joins TRBV10-2 to TRBJ1-3; D gene unclear. The CDR3 spans 14 residues. Trimming removed 0 bases from V and 0 bases from J, with 3 bases in between. The germline V gene has CDR1 WSHSY and CDR2 SAAADI. CDR3 in amino acids: CASSESSSGNTIYF. CDR3 DNA: TGCGCCAGCAGTGAGTCCAGCTCTGGAAACACCATATATTTT.

The chain recombines TRBV11-2 with TRBJ2-7, with TRBD1 matching 10 bases. Germline V gives CDR1 SGHAT, CDR2 FQNNGV. This CDR3 is 18 amino acids long. V lost 2 bases and J lost 4; bases outside the gene matches: 14. CDR3: CASSLPPGQGSRTYEQYF. CDR3 coding DNA: TGTGCCAGCAGCTTACCCCCGGGACAGGGGTCCAGGACTTACGAGCAGTACTTC.

This chain uses TRBV13 with TRBJ2-7; D is unclear. The CDR3 runs to 13 residues. V was clipped by 0 bases and J by 2 bases, with 5 bases between them. Germline values: CDR1 PRHDT, CDR2 FYEKMQ (reference sequence). This CDR3 is CASSLGATYEQYF. The CDR3 region has the DNA TGTGCCAGCAGCTTAGGTGCGACCTACGAGCAGTACTTC.

The rearrangement uses TRBV5-1 and TRBJ1-4; TRBD1 might be the D (6 bases). Trimming stripped 0 bases from V and 3 bases from J, with 9 bases between. Germline assignment: CDR1 SGHRS and CDR2 YFSETQ. This CDR3 region has 15 residues. DNA of the CDR3: TGCGCCAGCAGCTTGGCAGGGGATCCTAATGAAAAACTGTTTTTT. Protein product: CASSLAGDPNEKLFF.

This chain joins TRBV5-1 and TRBJ1-1, with TRBD1 matching over 7 bases. V dropped 0 bases and J dropped 1; count of bases not matched to a gene: 3. This CDR3 contains 15 residues. Germline CDR1 is SGHRS and CDR2 is YFSETQ. CDR3 amino acids: CASSLGQGRNTEAFF. DNA for the CDR3: TGCGCCAGCAGCTTGGGACAGGGCAGGAACACTGAAGCTTTCTTT.

V is TRBV7-8 and J is TRBJ2-1; the D gene is possibly TRBD1 (6 bases). The CDR3 spans 15 residues. V gave up 2 bases and J gave up 8 bases, with 16 bases separating them. Looked up from germline, CDR1 is SGHVS and CDR2 is FQNEAQ. This CDR3 reads CASSLMAGVWDEQFF. The CDR3 coding sequence is TGTGCCAGCAGCTTAATGGCAGGGGTTTGGGATGAGCAGTTCTTC.

This clone was seen once. This chain joins TRBV11-2 and TRBJ2-7; D possibly corresponds to TRBD2 (5 bases). V lost 5 bases, J lost 6 bases, and 11 bases lay in between. Germline V gene lookup returns CDR1 SGHAT and CDR2 FQNNGV. The CDR3 loop spans 12 amino acids. The CDR3 is CASSPPGFEQYF. Written as DNA, the CDR3 is TGTGCCAGCAGCCCCCCGGGATTCGAGCAGTACTTC.

The gene calls are TRBV5-1 and TRBJ2-3, with D possibly matching TRBD1 (6 bases). V was pared by 0 bases and J by 4 bases, with 12 bases between. The CDR3 consists of 15 residues. Germline CDR1 SGHRS, CDR2 YFSETQ. CDR3 in amino acids: CASSLAAGEPDTQYF. The CDR3 DNA is TGCGCCAGCAGCTTGGCGGCAGGGGAGCCAGATACGCAGTATTTT.

The chain has TRBV18 and TRBJ1-1; D not resolved. V lost 3 bases to trimming and J lost 7 bases, with 12 bases between them. Germline lookup yields CDR1 KGHSH and CDR2 LQKENI. The length of the CDR3 is 13 residues. The CDR3 bases are TGTGCCAGCTCACCCTCGGGAGGGATTGAAGCTTTCTTT. Translating it yields CASSPSGGIEAFF.

V gene TRBV7-9 combines with J gene TRBJ1-2; 9 positions match TRBD1. With V trimmed by 5 bases and J by 3 bases, 7 bases remained unmatched. The CDR3 extends over 15 amino acids. Germline values: CDR1 SEHNR, CDR2 FQNEAQ (reference sequence). CDR3 bases: TGTGCCAGCAGCCCCGGGACAGGGAACGACTATGGCTACACCTTC. Its protein product is CASSPGTGNDYGYTF.

The chain has TRBV27 and TRBJ2-7; unclear D gene. Trimming took 8 bases from V and 1 from J, leaving 15 bases between them. CDR1 and CDR2 from the germline V gene are MNHEY and SMNVEV (reference sequence). The CDR3 is made up of 14 amino acids. CDR3 region: CASRSATASYEQYF. The CDR3 DNA follows: TGTGCCAGCCGTTCCGCCACAGCATCCTACGAGCAGTACTTC.

The CDR3 reads CASRAGILNEQFF. As DNA, the CDR3 is TGTGCCAGCAGGGCGGGGATACTTAATGAGCAGTTCTTC. The genes are TRBV5-6 and TRBJ2-1, with D possibly matching TRBD2 (6 bases). With 5 bases removed from V and 7 bases from J, the gap between germline ends came to 13 bases. Looked up from germline, CDR1 is SGHDT and CDR2 is YYEEEE. This CDR3 has 13 amino acids.

The rearrangement joins TRBV5-1 to TRBJ2-5, with a weak D call TRBD2 (7 bases). The DNA end lines up better with TRBJ2-7; the J call may be wrong. Germline V CDR1 and CDR2: SGHRS, YFSETQ. This CDR3 is 16 amino acids long. The CDR3: CASSLAGQRGAYEQYF. CDR3 DNA: TGCGCCAGCAGCTTGGCCGGACAGCGGGGCGCCTACGAGCAGTACTTC.

The chain combines TRBV6-6 with TRBJ1-2, with no clear D. V was clipped by 5 bases and J by 8 bases, with 9 bases between them. Germline-derived CDR1 and CDR2 are MNHNY and SVGAGI (reference sequence). The length of the CDR3 is 11 residues. CDR3 amino acids: CASSDYTGYTF. The CDR3, as DNA: TGTGCCAGCAGTGACTACACGGGCTACACCTTC.

The V gene is TRBV7-9, the J gene TRBJ2-5, with a tentative D call TRBD2 (5 bases). The CDR3 has 15 amino acids. In germline, CDR1 is SEHNR, CDR2 FQNEAQ (reference sequence). Trimming removed 1 base from V and 2 bases from J, with 11 bases in between. The CDR3 nucleotides read TGTGCCAGCAGCTTAGGTATCGGGGATCAAGAGACCCAGTACTTC. As protein: CASSLGIGDQETQYF.

The count of this clone is one. V and J are TRBV4-2 and TRBJ2-7; 9 bases are shared with TRBD1. The CDR3 loop spans 14 amino acids. Germline CDR1 is LGHNA and CDR2 is YNFKEQ. The V segment lost 2 bases and the J segment 6 bases; nucleotides outside the gene matches: 5. The CDR3 reads CASSQPGQGGEQYF. CDR3 coding DNA: TGTGCCAGCAGCCAACCGGGACAGGGAGGCGAGCAGTACTTC.

The gene calls are TRBV6-6 and TRBJ1-1; TRBD1 matches at 8 bases. This CDR3 comprises 14 residues. The germline V gene has CDR1 MNHNY and CDR2 SVGAGI (reference sequence). Trimming at V came to 0 bases and at J to 6 bases, leaving 3 bases not matched to a gene. In DNA form, the CDR3 reads TGTGCCAGCAGTTACTCGACAGGGGTCGCTGAAGCTTTCTTT. Encoded protein: CASSYSTGVAEAFF.